This entry lists 7 T cell receptor beta chains sequenced from one sample in a study of blood T cell repertoires in COVID-19. Profiling relied on immunoSEQ multiplex PCR, and the TCRdb table lists in-frame clones only, not all of them. This repertoire shows approximately 140,000 clones, 84% found once; its top ten account for about 8.9%. The source material was peripheral blood. These receptor sequences come from a young man with COVID-19, enrolled during active disease.

The gene calls are TRBV28 and TRBJ1-2; tentative D call: TRBD1 (6 bases). Trimming cost V 5 bases and J 3 bases, with 16 bases left between them. CDR3 length equals 15 residues. Germline loops: CDR1 MDHEN, CDR2 SYDVKM. CDR3 nucleotide sequence: TGTGCCAGCAGTCTTACGGGGGGGCCCGACTATGGCTACACCTTC. Its protein product is CASSLTGGPDYGYTF.

The table lists this clone with a count of one. This chain connects TRBV6-6 to TRBJ2-7; D gene unclear. Per the germline V gene, CDR1 is MNHNY and CDR2 is SVGAGI (reference sequence). Between the trimmed V and J ends, which lost 6 bases and 7 bases, there was a span of 22 bases. The CDR3 extends over 15 amino acids. CDR3 loop: CASSPVRSILWEQYF. The CDR3 DNA reads as TGTGCCAGCAGCCCCGTGCGGAGTATATTATGGGAGCAGTACTTC.

V is TRBV6-5 and J is TRBJ1-1; 7 bases agree with TRBD1. CDR3 length equals 14 residues. The V segment lost 2 bases and the J segment 11 bases; nucleotides outside the gene matches: 11. Germline V gene sequence: CDR1 MNHEY, CDR2 SVGAGI. The CDR3 is CASSYETGSQSAFF. The DNA for the CDR3 is TGTGCCAGCAGTTACGAGACAGGGTCTCAGTCGGCTTTCTTT.

The chain has TRBV28 and TRBJ1-3; TRBD1 is a possible D gene (5 bases). Per the germline V gene, CDR1 is MDHEN and CDR2 is SYDVKM. Trimming pared 5 bases from V and 4 bases from J, leaving 15 bases between. This CDR3 spans 15 amino acids. This CDR3 is CASSPGGRAGNTIYF. The DNA for the CDR3 is TGTGCCAGCAGTCCGGGGGGACGAGCCGGAAACACCATATATTTT. The full variable domain, in which reference TRBV28 and TRBJ1-3 provide the parts outside the CDR3, is DVKVTQSSRYLVKRTGEKVFLECVQDMDHENMFWYRQDPGLGLRLIYFSYDVKMKEKGDIPEGYSVSREKKERFSLILESASTNQTSMYLCASSPGGRAGNTIYFGEGSWLTVV.

This chain connects TRBV10-3 to TRBJ2-7; 9 nucleotides align to TRBD1. The CDR3 consists of 14 residues. V lost 7 bases and J lost 2; bases outside the gene matches: 6. Germline loops: CDR1 ENHRY, CDR2 SYGVKD. The CDR3 DNA reads TGTGCCATCACTGGGACAGGGCGAACCTACGAGCAGTACTTC. It is translated as CAITGTGRTYEQYF.

The genes are TRBV2 and TRBJ2-1, with D possibly being TRBD1 (5 bases). Germline V gene lookup returns CDR1 SNHLY and CDR2 FYNNEI. V lost 4 bases, J lost 12 bases, and 22 bases lay in between. The CDR3 spans 15 residues. This CDR3 is CASSGSRQVSRGQFF. The CDR3 DNA follows: TGTGCCAGCAGTGGCTCGCGGCAGGTCTCTAGGGGGCAGTTCTTC. Based on the CDR3 plus reference TRBV2 and TRBJ2-1, the full variable domain is EPEVTQTPSHQVTQMGQEVILRCVPISNHLYFYWYRQILGQKVEFLVSFYNNEISEKSEIFDDQFSVERPDGSNFTLKIRSTKLEDSAMYFCASSGSRQVSRGQFFGPGTRLTVL.

The chain recombines TRBV5-1 with TRBJ1-3, with a weak D call TRBD1 (6 bases). V lost 0 bases and J lost 2, with 12 bases in between. The CDR3 spans 16 residues. Looked up from germline, CDR1 is SGHRS and CDR2 is YFSETQ. CDR3 residues: CASSLAGGAAGNTIYF. CDR3 in DNA: TGCGCCAGCAGCTTGGCCGGGGGGGCCGCTGGAAACACCATATATTTT.